The next 5 T cell receptor beta chains were all read from a single sample in a study of cytomegalovirus exposure and HLA in healthy donors. PCR primers comprised 60 Vbeta and 13 Jbeta primers. Profiling relied on immunoSEQ multiplex PCR, and the TCRdb table lists in-frame clones only, not all of them. The data show approximately 170,000 clones, 75% to 80% seen once. Sequences were obtained from PBMCs. The receptors shown here come from a woman aged 40 to 50 in good health and CMV-seropositive.

V usage is TRBV28 and J usage is TRBJ2-7; D not certain. CDR3 length: 10 amino acids. V was clipped by 8 bases and J by 2 bases, with 4 bases between them. Germline lookup yields CDR1 MDHEN and CDR2 SYDVKM. The CDR3 reads CASGPYEQYF. Written as DNA, the CDR3 is TGTGCCAGCGGGCCCTACGAGCAGTACTTC. The entire variable domain, with the rest obtained from reference TRBV28 and TRBJ2-7, is as follows: DVKVTQSSRYLVKRTGEKVFLECVQDMDHENMFWYRQDPGLGLRLIYFSYDVKMKEKGDIPEGYSVSREKKERFSLILESASTNQTSMYLCASGPYEQYFGPGTRLTVT.

CDR3 sequence reads: CASSPATGVLQVDGYTF. For the CDR3, the DNA is TGTGCCAGCTCACCCGCGACAGGGGTACTACAAGTTGATGGCTACACCTTC. The J gene is TRBJ1-2, the V gene TRBV18; 8 positions match TRBD1. Germline trimming cut 3 bases from V and 6 bases from J; bases unmatched to any gene: 15. Germline V lookup: CDR1 KGHSH, CDR2 LQKENI. The CDR3 consists of 17 residues. Based on the CDR3 plus reference TRBV18 and TRBJ1-2, the full variable domain is NAGVMQNPRHLVRRRGQEARLRCSPMKGHSHVYWYRQLPEEGLKFMVYLQKENIIDESGMPKERFSAEFPKEGPSILRIQQVVRGDSAAYFCASSPATGVLQVDGYTFGSGTRLTVV.

This chain links TRBV4-3 with TRBJ1-6; D gene uncertain. Per germline, CDR1 LGHNA and CDR2 YSLEER. Trimming shortened V by 1 base and J by 0 bases, and 13 bases separated the two germline ends. The CDR3 covers 18 residues. CDR3 sequence (DNA): TGCGCCAGCAGCCAAGGGATCTTACGGAGCTCCTATAATTCACCCCTCCACTTT. Amino acid sequence: CASSQGILRSSYNSPLHF.

This chain connects TRBV5-1 to TRBJ2-1, with D hard to call. CDR3 size: 12 residues. Germline V gives CDR1 SGHRS, CDR2 YFSETQ. Trimming took off 4 bases at V and 10 bases at J, with 12 bases between the two ends. CDR3 sequence: CASSETLYEQFF. The CDR3 DNA reads as TGCGCCAGCAGCGAAACCCTATACGAGCAGTTCTTC.

The J gene is TRBJ1-3, the V gene TRBV5-1, with D perhaps TRBD1 (6 bases). The V and J ends lost 0 bases and 4 bases respectively, with 8 bases between them. In germline, CDR1 is SGHRS, CDR2 YFSETQ. The CDR3 has 14 amino acids. DNA of the CDR3: TGCGCCAGCAGCTTGGCAGGGGAAGGAAACACCATATATTTT. Translation gives CASSLAGEGNTIYF. Full variable domain (rest looked up from reference TRBV5-1 and TRBJ1-3): KAGVTQTPRYLIKTRGQQVTLSCSPISGHRSVSWYQQTPGQGLQFLFEYFSETQRNKGNFPGRFSGRQFSNSRSEMNVSTLELGDSALYLCASSLAGEGNTIYFGEGSWLTVV.